This T cell receptor (beta chain) derives from a study of CD8 T cells in ankylosing spondylitis (TCRdb year 2017). Context from the whole study: The study profiled T cell receptor beta repertoires in healthy donors and ankylosing spondylitis patients to find disease-linked TCR variants. Peripheral blood was sampled, and synovial fluid was also collected from ankylosing spondylitis patients. In total, the full study cohort was made up of 85 to 140 healthy donors and about two dozen ankylosing spondylitis patients. Summary of the overall study and its limitations: The disease-linked clones showed a CD8+ phenotype and occurred at relatively low frequencies in peripheral blood. The disease-linked clones were reported to be significantly enriched in matched synovial fluid samples from ankylosing spondylitis patients. A TCR beta motif made up of several highly homologous amino acid variants appeared to be characteristic of blood from ankylosing spondylitis patients. Some motif variants were previously reported in synovial fluid and blood of reactive arthritis patients, suggesting common disease-initiation mechanisms.

Sequencing was performed on an Illumina HiSeq 2500. Quantitative 5'-RACE with molecular barcodes was the method used to prepare the TCR beta libraries. The published analysis was carried out like this. A new computational method based on a probabilistic model of VDJ rearrangement was used to identify disease-linked TCR variants. The public sequencing data were trimmed at Q25 with fastp and processed into clonotypes with MiXCR by TCRdb, which kept only in-frame beta chains. Identical CDR3 proteins give one entry, which carries the most common genes and DNA. None of the V and J calls come from the authors' own analysis; TCRdb made them. This sample comprises about 360,000 distinct CDR3 sequences, roughly 20% of them detected only once. Less than 15% of the sample is in the top ten clones. There are a few counts of this clonotype. Its antigen remains undetermined. No base quality information exists; no much larger clone differs at one position.

Sequences were obtained from blood, either unsorted or a sorted T cell fraction (not recorded which). The TCR was taken from a male donor with ankylosing spondylitis or in good health (not recorded which).

This receptor carries the CDR3 CASILNHMDGGFFTGELFF. In nucleotides, the sequence is TGTGCCAGCATCCTTAATCACATGGACGGAGGCTTCTTCACCGGGGAGCTGTTTTTT. The chain is encoded by TRBV2 joined to TRBJ2-2; TRBD2 is a weak D gene call, 5 bases matching. The germline V gene sets CDR1 to SNHLY and CDR2 to FYNNEI. The junction carries 28 bases between V and J, which are trimmed by 7 bases and 4 bases respectively. Inclusive of the bounding cysteine and phenylalanine, the CDR3 is 19 residues long. Only the CDR3 portion is preserved as DNA: 57 bases, with reading frame beginning at the first base.